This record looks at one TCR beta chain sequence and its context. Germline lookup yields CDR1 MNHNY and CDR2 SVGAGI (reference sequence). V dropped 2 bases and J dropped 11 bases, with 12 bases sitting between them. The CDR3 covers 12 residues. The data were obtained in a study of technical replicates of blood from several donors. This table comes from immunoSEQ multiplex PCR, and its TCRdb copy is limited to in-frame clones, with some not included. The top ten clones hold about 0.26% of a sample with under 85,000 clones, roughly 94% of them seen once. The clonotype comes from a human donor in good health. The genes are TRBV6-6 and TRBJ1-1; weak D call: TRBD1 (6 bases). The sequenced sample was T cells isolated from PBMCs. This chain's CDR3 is CASSYPAGDAFF. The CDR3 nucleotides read TGTGCCAGCAGTTACCCTGCAGGGGACGCTTTCTTT.